This paragraph covers one T cell receptor (beta chain) sequence. The data derive from a study of CD8 T cells in Susac syndrome. The V end lost 6 bases, the J end lost 6 bases, and 15 bases lay between the germline ends. The CDR3 extends over 14 amino acids. Germline CDR1 is KGHDR and CDR2 is SFDVKD. It was with random hexamers that about 0.45 to 1 ug RNA was reverse transcribed. One entry per CDR3 protein, called by TCRdb with MiXCR from the immunoSEQ multiplex PCR reads. The data hold approximately 300,000 distinct CDR3 sequences, with roughly 85% observed a single time. Sequenced: CD8+ T cells from PBMCs. The V and J genes are TRBV24-1 and TRBJ2-3, with a possible D match to TRBD1 (6 bases). The clonotype was recovered from a human donor with multiple sclerosis. The CDR3 DNA reads TGTGCCACCAGTACAGGGACCCTCGCGGATACGCAGTATTTT. Residues: CATSTGTLADTQYF.